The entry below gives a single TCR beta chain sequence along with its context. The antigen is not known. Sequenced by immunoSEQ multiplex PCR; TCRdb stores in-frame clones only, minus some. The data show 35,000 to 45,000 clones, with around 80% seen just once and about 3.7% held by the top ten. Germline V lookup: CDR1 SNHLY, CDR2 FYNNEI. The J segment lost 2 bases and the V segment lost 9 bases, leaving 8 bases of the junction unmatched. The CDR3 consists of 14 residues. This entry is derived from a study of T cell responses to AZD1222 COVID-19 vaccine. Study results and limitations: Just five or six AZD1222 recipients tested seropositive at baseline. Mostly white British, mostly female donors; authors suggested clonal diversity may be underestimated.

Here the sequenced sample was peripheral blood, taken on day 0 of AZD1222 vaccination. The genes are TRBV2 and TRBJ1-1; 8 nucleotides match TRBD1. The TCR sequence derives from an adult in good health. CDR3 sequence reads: CASSRDRTNTEAFF. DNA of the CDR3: TGTGCCAGTTCCCGGGACAGGACCAACACTGAAGCTTTCTTT.